This entry concerns a single T cell receptor beta chain. The target antigen is unknown. Clones were sequenced by immunoSEQ multiplex PCR, and TCRdb holds only the in-frame ones, with some missing. The profile shows approximately 100,000 clones, 90% of them singletons. This entry belongs to a study of T cell responses to AZD1222 COVID-19 vaccine. Findings of the study overall: After the peak T cell response, and only then, were repertoires sampled. Just a handful of AZD1222 recipients tested seropositive at baseline. Increased Spike-specific TCR breadth and depth were observed after two AZD1222 doses. The CD4 TCRs associated with vaccination extended across spike and predominated at 160-218 and 743-854.

CDR3 length equals 17 residues. This receptor was identified in an adult in good health. The chain recombines TRBV21-1 with TRBJ2-4; the table's D call, TRBD1, has no DNA check behind it. TRBV21-1 is a known pseudogene. The sequencing used peripheral blood, collected on day 0 of AZD1222 vaccination. The CDR3 is CASSKGGHLLAKNIQYF. The CDR3 DNA sequence: TGTGCCAGCAGCAAAGGGGGACACCTACTAGCCAAAAACATTCAGTACTTC.